This entry describes one TCR beta chain. Its antigen is undetermined. These data belong to a study of shared clonotypes between healthy human individuals. General study findings and limits: Relative to memory subsets, naive subsets generally showed larger estimated richness.

Profiling relied on immunoSEQ multiplex PCR, and the TCRdb table lists in-frame clones only, not all of them. The sample gives millions of clones, 85% to 95% of which show up once; 0.13% is in the top ten. The germline V and J ends were trimmed by 1 base and 7 bases, with 10 bases remaining between them. Germline V gene data show CDR1 as SQVTM and CDR2 as ANQGSEA. The CDR3 runs to 13 residues. Each donor was a Caucasian adult residing in Nashville, Tennessee. This clonotype was sampled from a man between 18 and 29 years old in good health. The V and J genes are TRBV29-1 and TRBJ1-4; D perhaps matches TRBD1 (6 bases). Sequences were obtained from naive CD4+ T cells sorted from blood. Noted subset: CD45RA+ positively selected. This chain's CDR3 is CSVEVNRAEKLFF. The DNA for the CDR3 is TGCAGCGTTGAAGTTAACAGGGCTGAAAAACTGTTTTTT.